The T cell receptor (beta chain) described here comes from a study of blood T cells in healthy people across ages. In germline, CDR1 is DFQATT, CDR2 SNEGSKA (reference sequence). With 3 bases removed from V and 2 bases from J, the gap between germline ends came to 17 bases. This CDR3 is built from 16 residues. Overall study results and limits: Among T cells, TCR beta diversity per million cells dropped roughly linearly as age rose.

The amount of total RNA extracted per sample was at least 5.5 micrograms. In the case of this clonotype: Its matching antigen is unknown.

Together with a sample-barcoded 5' primer, a J-beta primer mix was included in a second PCR lasting roughly 6 to 12 cycles. Individual samples furnished no less than 2.5 million CDR3-containing paired-end reads apiece. Each CDR3 protein gets one entry after TCRdb re-called the 5' RACE reads with MiXCR. The sample has approximately 850,000 distinct CDR3 sequences, approximately 44% seen once. The chain joins TRBV20-1 to TRBJ1-5; D is unclear. The specimen was blood. This clonotype originated in a man aged 60 to 69 in good health. The CDR3, as DNA: TGCAGTGCTAGCAGGACCGATAGTCGTGGCAATCAGCCCCAGCATTTT. Its translation: CSASRTDSRGNQPQHF.